This TCR beta chain appears in the sequencing data of a study of blood T cells in healthy people across ages. Regarding the study as a whole: When set beside aged donors, long-lived donors presented more naive CD4+ cells and higher diversity.

Germline V gives CDR1 SGDLS, CDR2 YYNGEE. The CDR3 is made up of 15 amino acids. Trimming shortened V by 0 bases and J by 3 bases, and 10 bases separated the two germline ends. A second PCR, run for roughly 7 to 12 cycles, used a sample-barcoded 5' primer plus a J-beta primer mix. Using its own MiXCR run on the 5' RACE reads, TCRdb lists one record per CDR3 protein. The repertoire holds roughly 1,700,000 distinct CDR3 sequences, with about 30% as singletons. Extractions gave at least 5 micrograms of total RNA per sample. Turning to this clonotype: No antigen is known for it.

The origin of this receptor is a woman in her 30s in good health. Sequences were obtained from blood. The V gene is TRBV9, the J gene TRBJ1-5; maybe TRBD1 (5 bases). The CDR3 region has the DNA TGTGCCAGCAGCGTAGGCGGGGACCTCAATCAGCCCCAGCATTTT. Protein sequence: CASSVGGDLNQPQHF. The full variable domain, rest sourced from reference TRBV9 and TRBJ1-5, is DSGVTQTPKHLITATGQRVTLRCSPRSGDLSVYWYQQSLDQGLQFLIQYYNGEERAKGNILERFSAQQFPDLHSELNLSSLELGDSALYFCASSVGGDLNQPQHFGDGTRLSIL.